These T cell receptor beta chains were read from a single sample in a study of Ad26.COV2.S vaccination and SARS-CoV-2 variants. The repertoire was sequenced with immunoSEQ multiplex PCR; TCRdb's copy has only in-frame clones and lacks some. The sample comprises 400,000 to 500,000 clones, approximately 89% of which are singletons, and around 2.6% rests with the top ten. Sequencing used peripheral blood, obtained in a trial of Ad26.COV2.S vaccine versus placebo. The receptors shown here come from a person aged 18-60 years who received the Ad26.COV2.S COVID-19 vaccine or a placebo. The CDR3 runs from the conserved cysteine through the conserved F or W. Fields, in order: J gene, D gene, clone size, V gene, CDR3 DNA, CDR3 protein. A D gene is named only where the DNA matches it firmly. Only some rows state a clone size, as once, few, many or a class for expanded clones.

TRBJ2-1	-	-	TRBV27	TGTGCCAGCATGATGCGGGGCTCCTACAATGAGCAGTTCTTC	CASMMRGSYNEQFF
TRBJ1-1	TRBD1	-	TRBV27	TGTGCCAGCAGTTCCCGGACAGGGGGAATTTACACTGAAGCTTTCTTT	CASSSRTGGIYTEAFF
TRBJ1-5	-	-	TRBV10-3	TGTGCCATCAGTGAGTCGACTCAAGGCGGAGGGCAGCCCCAGCATTTT	CAISESTQGGGQPQHF
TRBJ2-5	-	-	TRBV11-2	TGTGCCAGCAGCTCTATAAGGGGGAAGTCGGAGACCCAGTACTTC	CASSSIRGKSETQYF
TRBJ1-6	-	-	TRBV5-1	TGCGCCAGCAGATTGGAGGGGGATTCACCCCTCCACTTT	CASRLEGDSPLHF
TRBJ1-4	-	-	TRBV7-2	TGTGCCAGCAGCGAGATTCCAGGGCCATACAATGAAAAACTGTTTTTT	CASSEIPGPYNEKLFF
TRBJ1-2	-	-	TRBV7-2	TGTGCCAGCAGCTTAGGCGGCACTTCTAACTATGGCTACACCTTC	CASSLGGTSNYGYTF
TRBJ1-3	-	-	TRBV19	TGTGCCAGTAGTATAGCGGTACTCGGAAACACCATATATTTT	CASSIAVLGNTIYF
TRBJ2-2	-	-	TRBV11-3	TGTGCCAGCAGCTTAGCGGCGCCAGGTTCGAACACCGGGGAGCTGTTTTTT	CASSLAAPGSNTGELFF
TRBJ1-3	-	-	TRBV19	TGTGCCAGTAGTATAGGGGAGGGGCCTGGAAACACCATATATTTT	CASSIGEGPGNTIYF
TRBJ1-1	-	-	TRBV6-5	TGTGCCAGCACCCTCGGGGTTTACACTGAAGCTTTCTTT	CASTLGVYTEAFF
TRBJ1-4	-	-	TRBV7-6	TGTGCCAGCAGCTTAGTCGTTCCCACAGGAACCTCGCGTCCAAAACTGTTTTTT	CASSLVVPTGTSRPKLFF
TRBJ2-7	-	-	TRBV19	TGTGCCAGTAGTATAGGGCCGAGCGGGCTCATCAACGAGCAGTACTTC	CASSIGPSGLINEQYF
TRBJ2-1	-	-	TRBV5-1	TGCGCCAGCACTATCCCGGACTGGGAGAACAATGAGCAGTTCTTC	CASTIPDWENNEQFF
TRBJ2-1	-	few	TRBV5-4	TGTGCCAGCAGCTTGTCGCAGGGGCCCTACAATGAGCAGTTCTTC	CASSLSQGPYNEQFF
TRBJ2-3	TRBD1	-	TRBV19	TGTGCCAGTAGTATCAGGGACAGCTCGGGGACGCAGTATTTT	CASSIRDSSGTQYF
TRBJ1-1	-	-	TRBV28	TGTGCCAGCAGCCCGGGGTCGGGACACACTGAAGCTTTCTTT	CASSPGSGHTEAFF
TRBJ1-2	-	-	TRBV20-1	TGCAGTGCTAGTCCCCACCCCGGCTATGGCTACACCTTC	CSASPHPGYGYTF
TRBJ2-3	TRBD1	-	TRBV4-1	TGCGCCAGCAGCCACCTCCCGACCGGGACAGGGGGTAGGGGCACAGATACGCAGTATTTT	CASSHLPTGTGGRGTDTQYF
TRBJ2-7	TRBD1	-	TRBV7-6	TGTGCCAGCAGCCTCCCCGGGACAGGGGGCTTCGAGCAGTACTTC	CASSLPGTGGFEQYF
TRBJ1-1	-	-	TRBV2	TGTGCCAGCAGTGTTAACACTGAAGCTTTCTTT	CASSVNTEAFF
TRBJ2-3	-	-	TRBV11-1	TGTGCCAGCAGCCCAAGCGCAGGGCGGTTTTGGGATACGCAGTATTTT	CASSPSAGRFWDTQYF
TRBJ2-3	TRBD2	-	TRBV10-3	TGTGCCAGCGGACTAGCGGGAGGTAACACAGATACGCAGTATTTT	CASGLAGGNTDTQYF
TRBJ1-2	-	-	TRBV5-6	TGTGCCAGCAGCCCCCTGCGGGGTGGCTACACCTTC	CASSPLRGGYTF
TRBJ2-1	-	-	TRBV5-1	TGCGCCAGCAGCTTGGATCCGTCAGATGAGCAGTTCTTC	CASSLDPSDEQFF
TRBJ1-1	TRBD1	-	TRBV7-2	TGTGCCAGCAGCTTCCGTCGACAGGGGAACACTGAAGCTTTCTTT	CASSFRRQGNTEAFF
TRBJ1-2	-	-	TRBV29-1	TGCAGCGTTGGGGGGTTTCTACCGAGTACCTACACCTTC	CSVGGFLPSTYTF
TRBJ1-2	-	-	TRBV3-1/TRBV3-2	TGTGCCAGCAGCCCGGGCCCTCGGGGCTACACCTTC	CASSPGPRGYTF
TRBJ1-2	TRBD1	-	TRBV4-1	TGCGCCAGCAGCCAAGGGTTGGGACAGAACTATGGCTACACCTTC	CASSQGLGQNYGYTF
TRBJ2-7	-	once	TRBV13	TGTGCCAGCAGCCAAGCCCCCTCCTACGAGCAGTACTTC	CASSQAPSYEQYF
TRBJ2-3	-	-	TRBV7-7	TGTGCTAGCAGCTTAGGTGGGGGAGACACAGATACGCAGTATTTT	CASSLGGGDTDTQYF